The rows below give T cell receptor beta chains drawn from one sample of a study of T-cell memory formation after mild COVID-19. TCRdb re-called the 5' RACE reads through MiXCR, storing one row per CDR3 protein. The data show about 340,000 distinct CDR3 sequences, roughly 21% seen once. Input material: PBMCs or a T cell subset sorted from them (not recorded which). The receptor set was obtained from an adult woman who had mild COVID-19 (a few samples of this study predate the infection). Cell type and time point are not known. Both conserved end residues are part of each CDR3. The order of the fields is J gene, V gene, D gene, clone size, CDR3 DNA, CDR3 protein. A D gene is named only where the DNA matches it firmly. Clone size, where shown, is once, few, many, or a class for clones that have expanded.

j_call: TRBJ1-3; v_call: TRBV12-3/TRBV12-4; d_call: -; clone_size: -; cdr3_nt: TGTGCCAGCAGGGGGCAGGGCCTGCGACCTGGAAACACCATATATTTT; cdr3_aa: CASRGQGLRPGNTIYF
j_call: TRBJ1-2; v_call: TRBV29-1; d_call: TRBD1; clone_size: few; cdr3_nt: TGCAGCGTAACCGGGACAGGTCAAGCTAACTATGGCTACACCTTC; cdr3_aa: CSVTGTGQANYGYTF
j_call: TRBJ2-1; v_call: TRBV4-1; d_call: TRBD2; clone_size: -; cdr3_nt: TGCGCCAGCAGCCAAGCACTAGCGGGTGATTTCGAGCAGTTCTTC; cdr3_aa: CASSQALAGDFEQFF
j_call: TRBJ2-1; v_call: TRBV6-6; d_call: TRBD1; clone_size: -; cdr3_nt: TGTGCCAGCAGCCGAGGACAGGGCTTCGATGAGCAGTTCTTC; cdr3_aa: CASSRGQGFDEQFF
j_call: TRBJ1-1; v_call: TRBV7-9; d_call: -; clone_size: once; cdr3_nt: TGTGCCAGCAGCTTAGGGGCGGGAAATGAAGCTTTCTTT; cdr3_aa: CASSLGAGNEAFF
j_call: TRBJ2-3; v_call: TRBV2; d_call: TRBD1; clone_size: -; cdr3_nt: TGTGCCAGCAGTCTCAGACAGGGGGCACAGGATACGCAGTATTTT; cdr3_aa: CASSLRQGAQDTQYF
j_call: TRBJ1-1; v_call: TRBV7-6; d_call: -; clone_size: -; cdr3_nt: TGTGCCAGCATGCCCGGGACTTCGAACACTGAAGCTTTCTTT; cdr3_aa: CASMPGTSNTEAFF
j_call: TRBJ2-7; v_call: TRBV7-3; d_call: TRBD1; clone_size: few; cdr3_nt: TGTGCCAGCAGCCCAGGGACAGGGAGCGGGAAGTACTTC; cdr3_aa: CASSPGTGSGKYF
j_call: TRBJ2-5; v_call: TRBV5-1; d_call: TRBD1; clone_size: -; cdr3_nt: TGCGCCAGCAGCACACGCTTGGACAGGGTGGAGACCCAGTACTTC; cdr3_aa: CASSTRLDRVETQYF
j_call: TRBJ2-3; v_call: TRBV7-9; d_call: TRBD2; clone_size: -; cdr3_nt: TGTGCCAGCAGCGCTAGCGGGGCAGGATTAACCACAGATACGCAGTATTTT; cdr3_aa: CASSASGAGLTTDTQYF
j_call: TRBJ2-2; v_call: TRBV7-6; d_call: -; clone_size: many; cdr3_nt: TGTGCCAGCAGCTTAGGACAAGAAAACACCGGGGAGCTGTTTTTT; cdr3_aa: CASSLGQENTGELFF
j_call: TRBJ2-5; v_call: TRBV7-9; d_call: -; clone_size: few; cdr3_nt: TGTGCCAGCAGCTTAGGACGCGGCGAAGAGACCCAGTACTTC; cdr3_aa: CASSLGRGEETQYF
j_call: TRBJ2-2; v_call: TRBV5-1; d_call: -; clone_size: many; cdr3_nt: TGCGCCAGCAGCTTTGCGGGGTCCGGGGAGCTGTTTTTT; cdr3_aa: CASSFAGSGELFF
j_call: TRBJ1-5; v_call: TRBV29-1; d_call: TRBD1; clone_size: few; cdr3_nt: TGCAGCGTACGGACAGGGGGCATCGATCAGCCCCAGCATTTT; cdr3_aa: CSVRTGGIDQPQHF
j_call: TRBJ2-7; v_call: TRBV7-9; d_call: TRBD1; clone_size: many; cdr3_nt: TGTGCCAGCAGCCACCGGGACAGGGTCGACGAGCAGTACTTC; cdr3_aa: CASSHRDRVDEQYF
j_call: TRBJ2-1; v_call: TRBV4-3; d_call: TRBD1; clone_size: -; cdr3_nt: TGCGCCAGCAGCCAAGTAGGGGGCGGATCCTACAATGAGCAGTTCTTC; cdr3_aa: CASSQVGGGSYNEQFF
j_call: TRBJ2-5; v_call: TRBV29-1; d_call: TRBD1; clone_size: few; cdr3_nt: TGCAGCACTGGACAGGGCCAAGAGACCCAGTACTTC; cdr3_aa: CSTGQGQETQYF
j_call: TRBJ1-2; v_call: TRBV7-2; d_call: -; clone_size: -; cdr3_nt: TGTGCCAGCAGCTTAGATGGAGGATCCCTTATCTATGGCTACACCTTC; cdr3_aa: CASSLDGGSLIYGYTF
j_call: TRBJ2-1; v_call: TRBV19; d_call: -; clone_size: -; cdr3_nt: TGTGCCAGTAGTATCTTACAGGGTTATGAGCAGTTCTTC; cdr3_aa: CASSILQGYEQFF
j_call: TRBJ2-7; v_call: TRBV29-1; d_call: -; clone_size: -; cdr3_nt: TGCAGCGTTGGAAGGAAATTGGGGGACGAGCAGTACTTC; cdr3_aa: CSVGRKLGDEQYF
j_call: TRBJ2-5; v_call: TRBV7-9; d_call: TRBD1; clone_size: few; cdr3_nt: TGTGCCAGCAGCTCAAATACAGGGGGAGAGACCCAGTACTTC; cdr3_aa: CASSSNTGGETQYF
j_call: TRBJ1-1; v_call: TRBV7-8; d_call: -; clone_size: many; cdr3_nt: TGTGCCAGCAGCTTAGTAAGCCAAATAATAGTTAAGGCTTTCTTT; cdr3_aa: CASSLVSQIIVKAFF
j_call: TRBJ2-4; v_call: TRBV29-1; d_call: -; clone_size: -; cdr3_nt: TGCAGCGTTGCAGGGAGACTAGCCAAAAACATTCAGTACTTC; cdr3_aa: CSVAGRLAKNIQYF
j_call: TRBJ1-1; v_call: TRBV6-1; d_call: -; clone_size: few; cdr3_nt: TGTGCCAGCAGTTATTATGCTGAAGCTTTCTTT; cdr3_aa: CASSYYAEAFF
j_call: TRBJ1-2; v_call: TRBV11-2; d_call: TRBD1; clone_size: few; cdr3_nt: TGTGCCAGCATCCCATGGGGGACAGCGTACTACACCTTC; cdr3_aa: CASIPWGTAYYTF
j_call: TRBJ1-2; v_call: TRBV5-4; d_call: -; clone_size: few; cdr3_nt: TGTGCCAGCAGCATTCGGAATCTAAGGGAATTGGGAGGCTACACCTTC; cdr3_aa: CASSIRNLRELGGYTF
j_call: TRBJ1-2; v_call: TRBV18; d_call: TRBD1; clone_size: -; cdr3_nt: TGTGCCAGCCGTATACAGGGGGATGGCTACACCTTC; cdr3_aa: CASRIQGDGYTF
j_call: TRBJ2-7; v_call: TRBV7-9; d_call: TRBD2; clone_size: many; cdr3_nt: TGTGCCAGCAGCCCTATGCCGGGACTAGCGCCTAGCTCCTACGAGCAGTACTTC; cdr3_aa: CASSPMPGLAPSSYEQYF
j_call: TRBJ2-1; v_call: TRBV4-1; d_call: TRBD2; clone_size: -; cdr3_nt: TGCGCCAGCAGCCAAGATGGGGCGGGGGGCTCCAATGAGCAGTTCTTC; cdr3_aa: CASSQDGAGGSNEQFF
j_call: TRBJ1-1; v_call: TRBV28; d_call: -; clone_size: few; cdr3_nt: TGTGCCAGCAGTGCAGCGAGGGGAAGGAAAACTGAAGCTTTCTTT; cdr3_aa: CASSAARGRKTEAFF
j_call: TRBJ2-1; v_call: TRBV7-3; d_call: -; clone_size: -; cdr3_nt: TGTGCCAGCAGCCGACAGACCGGGACTCGCACCTACAATGAGCAGTTCTTC; cdr3_aa: CASSRQTGTRTYNEQFF
j_call: TRBJ2-2; v_call: TRBV4-1; d_call: TRBD2; clone_size: -; cdr3_nt: TGCGCCAGCAGCCAAGGGTTCTTACTAGCGGGGGGTAACACCGGGGAGCTGTTTTTT; cdr3_aa: CASSQGFLLAGGNTGELFF
j_call: TRBJ2-5; v_call: TRBV21-1; d_call: -; clone_size: few; cdr3_nt: TGTGCCAGCAGCAAATCTGTAGGCAGGGGGAAGGAGGAGACCCAGTACTTC; cdr3_aa: CASSKSVGRGKEETQYF
j_call: TRBJ1-2; v_call: TRBV12-3/TRBV12-4; d_call: -; clone_size: many; cdr3_nt: TGTGCCAGCAGTCCACTGAAAGGGGGGGTGGCTGGCTACACCTTC; cdr3_aa: CASSPLKGGVAGYTF
j_call: TRBJ2-3; v_call: TRBV2; d_call: -; clone_size: many; cdr3_nt: TGTGCCAGCAGTGGGACACCCTGGAACACAGATACGCAGTATTTT; cdr3_aa: CASSGTPWNTDTQYF
j_call: TRBJ2-1; v_call: TRBV27; d_call: -; clone_size: many; cdr3_nt: TGTGCCATCAACCGAATCGGGCATGAGCAGTTCTTC; cdr3_aa: CAINRIGHEQFF